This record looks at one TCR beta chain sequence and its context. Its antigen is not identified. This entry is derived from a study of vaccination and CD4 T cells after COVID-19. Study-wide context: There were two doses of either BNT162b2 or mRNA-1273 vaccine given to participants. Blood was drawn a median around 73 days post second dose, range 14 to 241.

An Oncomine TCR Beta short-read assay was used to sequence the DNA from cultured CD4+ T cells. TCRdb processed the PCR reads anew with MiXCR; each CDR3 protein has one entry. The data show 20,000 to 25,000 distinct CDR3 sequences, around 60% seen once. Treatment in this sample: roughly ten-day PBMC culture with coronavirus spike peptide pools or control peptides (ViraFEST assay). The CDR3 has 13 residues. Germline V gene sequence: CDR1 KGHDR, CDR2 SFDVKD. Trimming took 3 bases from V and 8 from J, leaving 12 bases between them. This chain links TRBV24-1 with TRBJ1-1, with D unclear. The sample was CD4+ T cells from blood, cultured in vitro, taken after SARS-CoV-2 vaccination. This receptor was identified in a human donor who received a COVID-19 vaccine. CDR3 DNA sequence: TGTGCCACCAGTGATAGTGTTTTTGGGGAAGCTTTCTTT. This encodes CATSDSVFGEAFF.